This T cell receptor beta chain was recorded in a study of cytomegalovirus exposure and HLA in healthy donors. Regarding the study as a whole: There were some V segments, including TRBV6-2 and TRBV6-3, excluded as indistinguishable. When analyzed later, a missense DCLRE1C variant was found to be linked to TCR beta V- and J-gene trimming. A later analysis found common viral pathogens apparently linked to several of the most significant clusters.

In germline, CDR1 is LNHDA, CDR2 SQIVND (reference sequence). Trimming took off 3 bases at V and 1 base at J, with 4 bases between the two ends. CDR3 length: 14 residues. In this sample, this clone turned up once. The antigen is unknown. This PCR relied on a set of 60 Vbeta primers and 13 Jbeta primers. The protocol was immunoSEQ multiplex PCR, while the TCRdb copy is restricted to in-frame clones and leaves out a portion. The table includes approximately 160,000 clones, about 77% detected once. This TCR was sampled from a man between 18 and 29 years old in good health and CMV-seropositive. Sequenced: PBMCs. The genes are TRBV19 and TRBJ2-6; D ambiguous. The CDR3 is CASSIQSGANVLTF. The CDR3 region has the DNA TGTGCCAGTAGTATTCAATCTGGGGCCAACGTCCTGACTTTC.